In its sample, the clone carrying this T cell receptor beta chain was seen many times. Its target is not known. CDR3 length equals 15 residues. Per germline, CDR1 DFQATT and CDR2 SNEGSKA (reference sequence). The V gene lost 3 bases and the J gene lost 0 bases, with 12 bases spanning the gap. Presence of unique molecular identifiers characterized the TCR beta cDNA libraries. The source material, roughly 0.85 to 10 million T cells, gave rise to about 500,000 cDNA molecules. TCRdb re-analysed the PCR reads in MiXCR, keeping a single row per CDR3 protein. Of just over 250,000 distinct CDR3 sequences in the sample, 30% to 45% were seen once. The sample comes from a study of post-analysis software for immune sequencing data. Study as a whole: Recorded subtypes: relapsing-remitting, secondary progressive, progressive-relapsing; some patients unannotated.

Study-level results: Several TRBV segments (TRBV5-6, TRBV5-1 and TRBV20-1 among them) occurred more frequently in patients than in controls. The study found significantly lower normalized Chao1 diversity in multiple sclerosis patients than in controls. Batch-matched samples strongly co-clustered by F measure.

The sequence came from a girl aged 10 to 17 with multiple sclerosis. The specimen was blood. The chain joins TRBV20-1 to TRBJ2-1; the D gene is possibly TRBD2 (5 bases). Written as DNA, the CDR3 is TGCAGTGCTAGGGGAGAGGGCGTCTCCTACAATGAGCAGTTCTTC. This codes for CSARGEGVSYNEQFF.